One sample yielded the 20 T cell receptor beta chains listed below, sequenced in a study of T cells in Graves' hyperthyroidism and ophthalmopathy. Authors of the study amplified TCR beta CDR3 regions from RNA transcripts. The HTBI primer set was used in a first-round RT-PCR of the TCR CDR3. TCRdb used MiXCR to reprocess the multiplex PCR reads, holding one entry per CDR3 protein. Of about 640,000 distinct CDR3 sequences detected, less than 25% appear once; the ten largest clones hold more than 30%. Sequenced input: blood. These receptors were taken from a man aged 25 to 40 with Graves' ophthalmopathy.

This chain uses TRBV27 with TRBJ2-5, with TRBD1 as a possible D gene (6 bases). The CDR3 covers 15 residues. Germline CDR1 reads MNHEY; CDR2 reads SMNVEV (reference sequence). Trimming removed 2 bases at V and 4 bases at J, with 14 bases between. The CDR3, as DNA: TGTGCCAGCAGTTTAGAACAGGGAAGCCGAGAGACCCAGTACTTC. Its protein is CASSLEQGSRETQYF.

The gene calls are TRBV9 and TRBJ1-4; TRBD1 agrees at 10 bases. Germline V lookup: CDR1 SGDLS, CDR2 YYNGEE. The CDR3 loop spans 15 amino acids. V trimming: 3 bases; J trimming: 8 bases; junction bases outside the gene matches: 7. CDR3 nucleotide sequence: TGTGCCAGCAGCGGGGGGGACAGGGGAGGAGAAAAACTGTTTTTT. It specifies CASSGGDRGGEKLFF. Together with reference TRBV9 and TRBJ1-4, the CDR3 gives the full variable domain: DSGVTQTPKHLITATGQRVTLRCSPRSGDLSVYWYQQSLDQGLQFLIQYYNGEERAKGNILERFSAQQFPDLHSELNLSSLELGDSALYFCASSGGDRGGEKLFFGSGTQLSVL.

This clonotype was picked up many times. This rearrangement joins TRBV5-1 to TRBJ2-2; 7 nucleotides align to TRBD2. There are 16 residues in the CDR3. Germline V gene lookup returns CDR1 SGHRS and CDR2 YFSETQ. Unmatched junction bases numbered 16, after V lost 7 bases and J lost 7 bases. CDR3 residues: CASYPNREAGGGELFF. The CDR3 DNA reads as TGCGCCAGCTACCCCAACCGGGAGGCCGGGGGCGGGGAGCTGTTTTTT.

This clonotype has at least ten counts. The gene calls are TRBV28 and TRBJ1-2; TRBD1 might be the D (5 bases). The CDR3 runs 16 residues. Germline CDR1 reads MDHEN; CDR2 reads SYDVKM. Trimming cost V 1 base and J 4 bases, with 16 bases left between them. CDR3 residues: CASSLSPSGGIYGYTF. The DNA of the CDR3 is TGTGCCAGCAGTTTATCGCCTTCGGGGGGGATCTATGGCTACACCTTC.

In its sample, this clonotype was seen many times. In nucleotides, the CDR3 is TGTGCCAGCAGTTTACTAGGGTCTGGGGCCAACGTCCTGACTTTC. This gives the protein CASSLLGSGANVLTF. The chain has TRBV12-3 or TRBV12-4 and TRBJ2-6; no clear D. The CDR3 runs 15 residues. V lost 2 bases, J lost 1 base, and 6 bases lay in between.

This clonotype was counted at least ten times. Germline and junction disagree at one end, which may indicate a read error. DNA for the CDR3: TGTGCCAGCACCTTACGGACAGCCAGGAGGAACACTGAAGCTTTCTTT. Translation gives CASTLRTARRNTEAFF. The chain couples TRBV7-9 to TRBJ1-1; a possible D gene is TRBD1 (6 bases). The CDR3 has 16 amino acids. The germline V gene has CDR1 SEHNR and CDR2 FQNEAQ (reference sequence).

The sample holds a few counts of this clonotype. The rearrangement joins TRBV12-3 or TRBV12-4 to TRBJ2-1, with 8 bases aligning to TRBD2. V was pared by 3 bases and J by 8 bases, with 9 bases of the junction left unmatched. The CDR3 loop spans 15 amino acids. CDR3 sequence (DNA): TGTGCCAGCAGTTTCGACCAAGGACTAGCAGATGAGCAGTTCTTC. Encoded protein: CASSFDQGLADEQFF.

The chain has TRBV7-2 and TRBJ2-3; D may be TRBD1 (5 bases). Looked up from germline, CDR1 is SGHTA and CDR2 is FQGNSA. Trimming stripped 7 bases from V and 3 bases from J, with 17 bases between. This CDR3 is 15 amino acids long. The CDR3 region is CASTSRPGWTDTQYF. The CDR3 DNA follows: TGTGCCAGCACTTCACGCCCAGGGTGGACAGATACGCAGTATTTT. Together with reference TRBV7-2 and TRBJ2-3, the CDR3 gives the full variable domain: GAGVSQSPSNKVTEKGKDVELRCDPISGHTALYWYRQSLGQGLEFLIYFQGNSAPDKSGLPSDRFSAERTGGSVSTLTIQRTQQEDSAVYLCASTSRPGWTDTQYFGPGTRLTVL.

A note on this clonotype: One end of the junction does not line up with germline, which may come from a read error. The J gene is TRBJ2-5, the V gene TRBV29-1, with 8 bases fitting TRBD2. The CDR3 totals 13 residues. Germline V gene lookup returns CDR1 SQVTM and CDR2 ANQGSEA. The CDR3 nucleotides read TGCAGCGTTGGCCGGACTAGCAAGCCAGAGAGGCACTTC. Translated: CSVGRTSKPERHF. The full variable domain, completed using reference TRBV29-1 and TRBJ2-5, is SAVISQKPSRDICQRGTSLTIQCQVDSQVTMMFWYRQQPGQSLTLIATANQGSEATYESGFVIDKFPISRPNLTFSTLTVSNMSPEDSSIYLCSVGRTSKPERHFGPGTRLLVL.

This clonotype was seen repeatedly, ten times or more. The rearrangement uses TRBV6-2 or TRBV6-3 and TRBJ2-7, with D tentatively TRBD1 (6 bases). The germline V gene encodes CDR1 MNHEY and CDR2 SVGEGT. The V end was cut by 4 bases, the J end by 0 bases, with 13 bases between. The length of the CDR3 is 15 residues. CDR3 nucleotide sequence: TGTGCCAGCAGTTCTCTCTTGGACAGCTCCTACGAGCAGTACTTC. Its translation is CASSSLLDSSYEQYF.

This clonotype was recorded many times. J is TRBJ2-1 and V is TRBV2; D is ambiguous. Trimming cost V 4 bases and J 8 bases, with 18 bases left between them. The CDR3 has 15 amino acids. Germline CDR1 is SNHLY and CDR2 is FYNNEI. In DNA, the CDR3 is TGTGCCAGCAGTGGAGAGCCGCCGATAAGGGATGAGCAGTTCTTC. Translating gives CASSGEPPIRDEQFF.

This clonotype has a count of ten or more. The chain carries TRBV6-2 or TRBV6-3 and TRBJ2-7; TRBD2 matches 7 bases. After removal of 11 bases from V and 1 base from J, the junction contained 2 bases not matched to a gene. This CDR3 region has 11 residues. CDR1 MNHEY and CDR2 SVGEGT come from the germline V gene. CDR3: CAAGRSYEQYF. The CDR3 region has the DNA TGTGCCGCCGGGAGGTCCTACGAGCAGTACTTC.

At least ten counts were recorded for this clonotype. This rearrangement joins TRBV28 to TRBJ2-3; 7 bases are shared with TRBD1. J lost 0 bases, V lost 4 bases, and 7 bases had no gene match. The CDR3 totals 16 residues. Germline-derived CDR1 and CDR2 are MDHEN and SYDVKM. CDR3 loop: CASSWGLGQSTDTQYF. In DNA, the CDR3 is TGTGCCAGCAGTTGGGGTCTGGGACAGAGCACAGATACGCAGTATTTT.

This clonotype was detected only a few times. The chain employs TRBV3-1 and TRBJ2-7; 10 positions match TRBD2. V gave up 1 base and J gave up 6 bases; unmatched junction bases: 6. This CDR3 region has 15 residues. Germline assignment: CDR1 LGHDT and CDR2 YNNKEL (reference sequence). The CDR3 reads CASSQVLAGEGEQYF. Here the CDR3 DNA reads TGTGCCAGCAGCCAAGTGCTAGCGGGAGAAGGCGAGCAGTACTTC.

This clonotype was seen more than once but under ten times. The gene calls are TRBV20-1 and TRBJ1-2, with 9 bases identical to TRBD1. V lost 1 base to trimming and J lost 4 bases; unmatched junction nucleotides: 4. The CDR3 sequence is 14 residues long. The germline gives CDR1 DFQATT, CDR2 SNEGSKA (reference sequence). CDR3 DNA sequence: TGCAGTGCTAGAGGGGAGGGACAGGGCTATGGCTACACCTTC. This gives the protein CSARGEGQGYGYTF.

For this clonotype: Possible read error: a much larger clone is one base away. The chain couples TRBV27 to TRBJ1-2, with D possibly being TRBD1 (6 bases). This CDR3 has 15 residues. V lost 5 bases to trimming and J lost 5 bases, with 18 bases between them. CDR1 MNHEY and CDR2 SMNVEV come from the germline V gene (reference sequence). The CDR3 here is CASSPSRGRRYGYTF. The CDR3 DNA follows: TGTGCCAGCAGTCCCTCTAGGGGGAGGAGGTATGGCTACACCTTC.

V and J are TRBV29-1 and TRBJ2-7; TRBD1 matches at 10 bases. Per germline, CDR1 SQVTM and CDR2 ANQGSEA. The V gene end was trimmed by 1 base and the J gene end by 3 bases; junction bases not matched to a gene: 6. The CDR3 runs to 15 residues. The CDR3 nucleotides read TGCAGCGTTGAAGGCCCCGGACAGGGGGGCTACGAGCAGTACTTC. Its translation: CSVEGPGQGGYEQYF.

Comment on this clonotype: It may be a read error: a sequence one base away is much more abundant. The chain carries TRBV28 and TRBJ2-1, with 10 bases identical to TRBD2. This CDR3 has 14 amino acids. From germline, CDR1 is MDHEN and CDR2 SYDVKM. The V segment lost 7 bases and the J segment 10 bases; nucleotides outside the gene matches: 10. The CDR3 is CASTASGSNYEQFF. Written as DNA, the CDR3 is TGTGCCAGCACCGCTAGCGGGAGTAATTACGAGCAGTTCTTC.

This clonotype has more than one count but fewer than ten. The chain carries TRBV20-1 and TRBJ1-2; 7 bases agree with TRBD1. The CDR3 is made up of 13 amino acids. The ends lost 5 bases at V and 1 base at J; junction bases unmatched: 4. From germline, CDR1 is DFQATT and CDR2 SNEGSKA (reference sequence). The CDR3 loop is CSAPRDSNYGYTF. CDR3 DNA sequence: TGCAGTGCTCCCCGGGACAGTAACTATGGCTACACCTTC.

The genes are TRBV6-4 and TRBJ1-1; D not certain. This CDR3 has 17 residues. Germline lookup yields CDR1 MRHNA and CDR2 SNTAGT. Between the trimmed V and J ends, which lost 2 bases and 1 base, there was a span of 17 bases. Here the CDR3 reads CASSDPEYGTQNTEAFF. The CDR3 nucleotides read TGTGCCAGCAGTGACCCAGAGTATGGCACACAGAACACTGAAGCTTTCTTT.